This T cell receptor (beta chain) was obtained from a study of early T cells in non-severe SARS-CoV-2 infection. Looking at the study overall: Investigators sequenced bulk RNA drawn from unsorted whole blood, and chains remained unpaired.

Individual cDNA molecules received unique molecular identifiers during library preparation. MiXCR was run by TCRdb on the 5' RACE reads, yielding one entry per CDR3 protein. The sample yields about 97,000 distinct CDR3 sequences, around 13% seen once. Study-wide results and limits: Matching against VDJdb likely underestimated virus-specific expansions, favoring anti-spike CD8.

This CDR3 region has 14 residues. With V trimmed by 3 bases and J by 4 bases, 3 bases remained unmatched. Germline CDR1 is DFQATT and CDR2 is SNEGSKA (reference sequence). This clonotype was recorded many times. Its antigen is unidentified. Sequencing was carried out using whole blood. This TCR was recovered from an adult who was a healthcare worker with PCR-confirmed SARS-CoV-2 infection or an uninfected control (not recorded which). The chain carries TRBV20-1 and TRBJ2-1; 10 bases agree with TRBD2. The CDR3, as DNA: TGCAGTGCTAGTAAGCGGGAGGGTTACAATGAGCAGTTCTTC. Translated, it gives CSASKREGYNEQFF.